The T cell receptor beta chain described here comes from a study of shared clonotypes between healthy human individuals. Trimming removed 2 bases from V and 4 bases from J, with 11 bases in between. CDR3 size: 14 residues. Germline V CDR1 and CDR2: MNHEY, SVGAGI. In the case of this clone: This specimen includes other DNA sequences encoding the same CDR3.

Several immunoSEQ plates received, in even portions, the genomic DNA of each subset. The protocol was immunoSEQ multiplex PCR, while the TCRdb copy is restricted to in-frame clones and leaves out a portion. The data show approximately 2.4 million clones, with 95% seen just once and over 0.1% held by the top ten. The V gene is TRBV6-5, the J gene TRBJ1-2; D unclear. This receptor was obtained from a man between 18 and 35 years old in good health. The specimen sequenced was naive CD4+ T cells sorted from blood. The sample's subset: CD45RA+ positively selected. The DNA for the CDR3 is TGTGCCAGCAGTTACGGCGGAGGAAGCTATGGCTACACCTTC. It codes for CASSYGGGSYGYTF.